Following are 4 T cell receptor beta chains from one sample sequenced in a study of monozygotic twins with inflammatory bowel disease. TCRdb reanalyzed the 5' RACE reads, giving one entry per CDR3 protein sequence and no DNA. The specimen's table records 110,000 to 150,000 distinct CDR3 sequences. The sequenced sample was blood. These receptors all stem from a human donor with ulcerative colitis or Crohn's disease, or a healthy co-twin of an affected twin (not recorded which).

The V and J genes are TRBV18 and TRBJ2-2. The CDR3 consists of 14 residues. The germline V gene encodes CDR1 KGHSH and CDR2 LQKENI. The CDR3 sequence is CASSPLGNTGELFF. Supplemented by reference TRBV18 and TRBJ2-2, the full variable domain reads NAGVMQNPRHLVRRRGQEARLRCSPMKGHSHVYWYRQLPEEGLKFMVYLQKENIIDESGMPKERFSAEFPKEGPSILRIQQVVRGDSAAYFCASSPLGNTGELFFGEGSRLTVL.

This rearrangement joins TRBV12-3 or TRBV12-4 to TRBJ1-4; TCRdb returns TRBD1, unconfirmable since there is no DNA. CDR3 length: 17 residues. This chain's CDR3 is CASSSPGTTSRGEKLFF.

CDR3 sequence: CATGTGAGETQYF. The J gene is TRBJ2-5, the V gene TRBV24-1; the D gene TCRdb calls, TRBD1, cannot be checked with no DNA. Germline loops: CDR1 KGHDR, CDR2 SFDVKD. CDR3 length: 13 residues.

The CDR3 protein is CASSPMETGNTEAFF. The gene calls are TRBV5-5 and TRBJ1-1; TCRdb proposes TRBD1, but this gene call is untestable without DNA. Germline CDR1 reads SGHKS; CDR2 reads YYEKEE (reference sequence). This CDR3 region has 15 residues.